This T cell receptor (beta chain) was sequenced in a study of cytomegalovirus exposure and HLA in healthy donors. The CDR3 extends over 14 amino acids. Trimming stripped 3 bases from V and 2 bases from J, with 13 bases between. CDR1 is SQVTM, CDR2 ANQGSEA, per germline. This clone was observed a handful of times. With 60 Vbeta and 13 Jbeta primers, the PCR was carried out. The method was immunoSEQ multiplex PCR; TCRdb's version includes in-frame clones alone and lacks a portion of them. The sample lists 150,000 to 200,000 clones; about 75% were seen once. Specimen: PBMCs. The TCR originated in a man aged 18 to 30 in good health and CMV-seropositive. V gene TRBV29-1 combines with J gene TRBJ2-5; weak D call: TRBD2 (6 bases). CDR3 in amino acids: CSVDWGDFQETQYF. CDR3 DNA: TGCAGCGTTGACTGGGGGGACTTTCAAGAGACCCAGTACTTC.